These 4 T cell receptor beta chains originate from one sample sequenced in a study of OX40 agonist ivuxolimab in advanced cancers. Produced via immunoSEQ multiplex PCR; TCRdb's table is partial and in-frame only. The sample consists of over 10,000 clones, 82% of them appearing once. Source: CD4+ or CD8+ T cells sorted from blood, taken in a trial of the OX40 agonist ivuxolimab. The receptors shown here come from an adult with an advanced solid tumor such as melanoma, head and neck, liver or kidney cancer.

This chain uses TRBV11-2 with TRBJ1-2; 8 nucleotides match TRBD1. The germline V gene encodes CDR1 SGHAT and CDR2 FQNNGV. This CDR3 has 14 amino acids. Germline trimming cut 1 base from V and 7 bases from J; bases unmatched to any gene: 5. CDR3: CASSLGQGASGYTF. The CDR3 nucleotides read TGTGCCAGCAGCTTAGGGCAGGGGGCGAGTGGCTACACCTTC.

V is TRBV6-6 and J is TRBJ2-1, with 7 bases lining up with TRBD1. The CDR3 runs to 12 residues. Germline CDR1 is MNHNY and CDR2 is SVGAGI (reference sequence). V dropped 6 bases and J dropped 5; count of bases not matched to a gene: 1. This CDR3 reads CASRTGNNEQFF. CDR3 DNA: TGTGCCAGCAGGACAGGGAACAATGAGCAGTTCTTC.

The V gene is TRBV5-4, the J gene TRBJ2-7; 8 bases are shared with TRBD2. This CDR3 is 15 amino acids long. Per germline, CDR1 SGHNT and CDR2 YYREEE (reference sequence). J was trimmed by 7 bases and V by 6 bases; bases with no gene match: 15. CDR3 sequence: CASTNPTGTSREQYF. CDR3 nucleotides: TGTGCCAGCACCAACCCGACCGGGACTAGTCGGGAGCAGTACTTC. Full variable domain (remainder filled in from reference TRBV5-4 and TRBJ2-7): ETGVTQSPTHLIKTRGQQVTLRCSSQSGHNTVSWYQQALGQGPQFIFQYYREEENGRGNFPPRFSGLQFPNYSSELNVNALELDDSALYLCASTNPTGTSREQYFGPGTRLTVT.

The chain couples TRBV13 to TRBJ2-3, with D possibly matching TRBD2 (6 bases). CDR1 and CDR2 from the germline V gene are PRHDT and FYEKMQ (reference sequence). The CDR3 runs to 16 residues. Trimming removed 5 bases at V and 1 base at J, with 16 bases between. The DNA of the CDR3 is TGTGCCAGCAGCCCCAACTCGGGGGAATGCACAGATACGCAGTATTTT. Amino acid sequence: CASSPNSGECTDTQYF.